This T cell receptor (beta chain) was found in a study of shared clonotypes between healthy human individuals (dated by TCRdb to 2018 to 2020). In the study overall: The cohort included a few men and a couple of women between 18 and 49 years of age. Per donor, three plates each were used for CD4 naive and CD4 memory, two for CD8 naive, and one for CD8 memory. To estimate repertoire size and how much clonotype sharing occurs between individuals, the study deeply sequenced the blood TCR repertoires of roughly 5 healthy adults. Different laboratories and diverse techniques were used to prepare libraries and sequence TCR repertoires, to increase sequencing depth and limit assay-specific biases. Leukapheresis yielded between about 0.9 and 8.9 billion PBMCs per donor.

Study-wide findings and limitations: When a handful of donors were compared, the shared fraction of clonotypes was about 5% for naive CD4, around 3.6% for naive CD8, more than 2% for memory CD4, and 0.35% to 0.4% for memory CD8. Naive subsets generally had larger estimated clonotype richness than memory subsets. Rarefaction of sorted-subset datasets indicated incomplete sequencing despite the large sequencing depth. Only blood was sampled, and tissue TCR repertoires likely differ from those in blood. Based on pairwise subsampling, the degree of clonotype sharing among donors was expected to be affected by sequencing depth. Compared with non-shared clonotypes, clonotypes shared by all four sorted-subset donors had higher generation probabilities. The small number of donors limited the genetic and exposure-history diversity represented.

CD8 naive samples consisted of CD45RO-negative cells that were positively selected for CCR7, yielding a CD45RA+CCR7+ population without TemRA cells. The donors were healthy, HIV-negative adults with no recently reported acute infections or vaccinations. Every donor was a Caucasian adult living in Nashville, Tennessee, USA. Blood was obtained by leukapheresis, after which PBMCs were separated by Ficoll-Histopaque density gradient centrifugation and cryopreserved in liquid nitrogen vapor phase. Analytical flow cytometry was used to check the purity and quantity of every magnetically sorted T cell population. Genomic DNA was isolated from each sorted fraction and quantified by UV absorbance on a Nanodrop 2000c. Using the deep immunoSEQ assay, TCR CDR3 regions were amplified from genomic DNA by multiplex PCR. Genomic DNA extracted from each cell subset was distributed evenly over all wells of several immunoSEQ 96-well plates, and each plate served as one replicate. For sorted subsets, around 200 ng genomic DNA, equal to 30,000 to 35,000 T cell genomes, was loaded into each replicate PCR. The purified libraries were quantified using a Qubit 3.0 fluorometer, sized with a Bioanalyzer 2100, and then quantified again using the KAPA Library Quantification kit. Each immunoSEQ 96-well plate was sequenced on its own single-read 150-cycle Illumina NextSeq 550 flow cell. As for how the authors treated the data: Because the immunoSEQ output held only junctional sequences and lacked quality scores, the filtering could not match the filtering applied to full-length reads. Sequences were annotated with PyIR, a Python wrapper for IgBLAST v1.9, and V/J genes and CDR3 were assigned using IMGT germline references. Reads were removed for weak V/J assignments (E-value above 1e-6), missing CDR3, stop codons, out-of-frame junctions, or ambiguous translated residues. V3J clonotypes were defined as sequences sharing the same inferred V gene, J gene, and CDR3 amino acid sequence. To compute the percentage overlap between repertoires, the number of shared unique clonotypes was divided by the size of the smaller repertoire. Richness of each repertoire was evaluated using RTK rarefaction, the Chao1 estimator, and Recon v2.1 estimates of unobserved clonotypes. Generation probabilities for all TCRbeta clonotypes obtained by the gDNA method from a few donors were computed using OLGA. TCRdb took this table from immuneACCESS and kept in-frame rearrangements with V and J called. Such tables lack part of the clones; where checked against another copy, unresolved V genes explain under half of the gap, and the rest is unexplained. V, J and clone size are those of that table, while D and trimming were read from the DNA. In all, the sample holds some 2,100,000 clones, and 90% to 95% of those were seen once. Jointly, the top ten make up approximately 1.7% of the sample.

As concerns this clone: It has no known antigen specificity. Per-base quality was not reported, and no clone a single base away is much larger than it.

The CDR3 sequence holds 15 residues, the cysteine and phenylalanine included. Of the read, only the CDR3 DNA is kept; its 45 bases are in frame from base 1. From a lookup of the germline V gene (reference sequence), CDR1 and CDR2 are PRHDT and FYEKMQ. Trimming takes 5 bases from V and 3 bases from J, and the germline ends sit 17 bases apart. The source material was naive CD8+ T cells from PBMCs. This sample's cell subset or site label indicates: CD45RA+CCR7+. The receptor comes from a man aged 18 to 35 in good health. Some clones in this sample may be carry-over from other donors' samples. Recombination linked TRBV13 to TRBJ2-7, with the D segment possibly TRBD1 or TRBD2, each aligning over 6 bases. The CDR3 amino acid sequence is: CASSALLGGGYEQYF. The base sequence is TGTGCCAGCAGCGCACTACTAGGAGGGGGCTACGAGCAGTACTTC.